The clone carrying this TCR beta chain has a single count. What it recognizes is unknown. The table came from immunoSEQ multiplex PCR; TCRdb's copy has only in-frame clones and leaves some out. This table has more than 90,000 clones, over 90% appearing once. This record belongs to a study of siplizumab effects on memory and regulatory T cells. The ends lost 7 bases at V and 4 bases at J; junction bases unmatched: 10. The CDR3 contains 14 residues. Germline values: CDR1 SGHTA, CDR2 FQGNSA. Findings of the study overall: Siplizumab conditions gave an average of approximately 70% Treg-derived mappable alloreactive CD4+ clones, versus about 30% for controls.

The receptor's source is a human donor in good health. Specimen: non-Treg CD4+ T cells sorted from blood. The genes are TRBV7-2 and TRBJ2-7, with 7 bases matching TRBD1. CDR3 in amino acids: CASNGTVKPYEQYF. CDR3 nucleotide sequence: TGTGCCAGCAACGGGACAGTAAAACCTTACGAGCAGTACTTC.